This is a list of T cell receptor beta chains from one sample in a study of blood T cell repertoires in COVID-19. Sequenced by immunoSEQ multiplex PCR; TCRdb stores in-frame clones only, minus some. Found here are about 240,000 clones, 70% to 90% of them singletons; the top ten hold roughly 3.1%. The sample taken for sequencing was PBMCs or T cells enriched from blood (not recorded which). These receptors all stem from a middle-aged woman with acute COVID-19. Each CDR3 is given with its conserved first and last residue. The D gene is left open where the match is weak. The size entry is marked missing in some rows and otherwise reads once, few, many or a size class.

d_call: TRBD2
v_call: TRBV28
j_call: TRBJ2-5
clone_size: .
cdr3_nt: TGTGCCAGCAGCCCGGGGGGGCGAGAGACCCAGTACTTC
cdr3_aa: CASSPGGRETQYF

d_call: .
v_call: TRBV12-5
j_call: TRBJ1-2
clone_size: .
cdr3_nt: TGTGCTAGTGGTCTCTATTTGGGACTAGGCTACACCTTC
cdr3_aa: CASGLYLGLGYTF

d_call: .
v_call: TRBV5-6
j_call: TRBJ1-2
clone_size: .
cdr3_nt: TGTGCCAGCAGCTTCCCCGGACAAGTCTATGGCTACACCTTC
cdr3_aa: CASSFPGQVYGYTF

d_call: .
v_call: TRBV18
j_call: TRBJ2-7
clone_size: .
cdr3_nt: TGTGCCAGCTCACCATCTATTCAGGGGCGAGAGCAGTACTTC
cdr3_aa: CASSPSIQGREQYF

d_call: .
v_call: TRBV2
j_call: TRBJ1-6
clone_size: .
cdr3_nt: TGTGCCAGCAGTCAGCAGGGCCAGGGTAATTCACCCCTCCACTTT
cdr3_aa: CASSQQGQGNSPLHF

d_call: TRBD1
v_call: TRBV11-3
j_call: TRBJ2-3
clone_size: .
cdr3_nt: TGTGCCAGCAGCTTAGTAGGTGGGACAGGGTACACAGATACGCAGTATTTT
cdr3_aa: CASSLVGGTGYTDTQYF

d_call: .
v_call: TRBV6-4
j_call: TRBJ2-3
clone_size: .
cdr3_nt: TGTGCCAGCAGTGAAACGGTAACAGATACGCAGTATTTT
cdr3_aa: CASSETVTDTQYF

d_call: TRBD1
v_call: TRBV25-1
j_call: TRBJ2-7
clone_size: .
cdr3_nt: TGTGCCAGCAGCCGAGGGACAGGGTCCTACGAGCAGTACTTC
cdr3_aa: CASSRGTGSYEQYF

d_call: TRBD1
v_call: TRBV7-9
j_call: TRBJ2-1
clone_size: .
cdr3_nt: TGTGCCAGCAGCAAGGGGACAGTAAACAATGAGCAGTTCTTC
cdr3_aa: CASSKGTVNNEQFF

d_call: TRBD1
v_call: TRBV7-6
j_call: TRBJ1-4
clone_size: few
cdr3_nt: TGTGCCAGCAGCGCGGAACAGGGGAAAACTGAAAAACTGTTTTTT
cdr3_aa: CASSAEQGKTEKLFF

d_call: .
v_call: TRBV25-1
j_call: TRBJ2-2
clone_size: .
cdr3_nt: TGTGCCAGCAGTGAATCTGGCTTACTAGGAACTGGGGAGCTGTTTTTT
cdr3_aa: CASSESGLLGTGELFF

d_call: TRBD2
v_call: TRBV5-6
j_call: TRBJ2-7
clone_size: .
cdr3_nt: TGTGCCAGCAGCTTGGTTACGGGACTAGCATTCTCTTACGAGCAGTACTTC
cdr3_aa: CASSLVTGLAFSYEQYF

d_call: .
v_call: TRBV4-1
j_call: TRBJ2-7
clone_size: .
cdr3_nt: TGCGCCAGCAGCCGCGACAGATCCTACGAGCAGTACTTC
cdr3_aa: CASSRDRSYEQYF

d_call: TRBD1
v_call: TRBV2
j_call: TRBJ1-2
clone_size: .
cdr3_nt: TGTGCCAGCAGTGTTGGTCAGGGGGCGGATGGCTACACCTTC
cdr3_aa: CASSVGQGADGYTF

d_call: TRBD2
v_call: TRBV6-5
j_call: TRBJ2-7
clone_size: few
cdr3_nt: TGTGCCAGCAGTTTGGAGGGACTAGCGGGCGAGCAGTACTTC
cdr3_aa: CASSLEGLAGEQYF

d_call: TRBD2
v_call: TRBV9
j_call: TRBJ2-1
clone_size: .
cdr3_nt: TGTGCCAGCGGAAGCGGGAGGTGGGACAATGAGCAGTTCTTC
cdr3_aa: CASGSGRWDNEQFF

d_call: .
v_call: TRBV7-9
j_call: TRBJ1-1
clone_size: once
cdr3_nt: TGTGCCAGCAGCTTAACAGGGCCGGGGAACACTGAAGCTTTCTTT
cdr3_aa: CASSLTGPGNTEAFF

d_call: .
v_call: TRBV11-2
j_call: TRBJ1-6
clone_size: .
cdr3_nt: TGTGCCAGCAGCTTAACGGGGGGAGCTGATAATTCACCCCTCCACTTT
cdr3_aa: CASSLTGGADNSPLHF

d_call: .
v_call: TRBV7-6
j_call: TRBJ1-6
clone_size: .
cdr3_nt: TGTGCCAGCAGCTTAGACAGGGATTCACCCCTCCACTTT
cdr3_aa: CASSLDRDSPLHF

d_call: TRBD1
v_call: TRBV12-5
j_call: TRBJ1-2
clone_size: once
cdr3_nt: TGTGCTAGTGGTCCCTGGGACAGTCCAGATCCTAACTATGGCTACACCTTC
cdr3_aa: CASGPWDSPDPNYGYTF

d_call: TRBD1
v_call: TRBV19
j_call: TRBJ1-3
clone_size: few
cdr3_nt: TGTGCCACCCAGGGACAGATTGGAAACACCATATATTTT
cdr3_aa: CATQGQIGNTIYF

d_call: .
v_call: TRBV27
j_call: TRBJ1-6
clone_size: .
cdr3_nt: TGTGCCAGCAGTTTAAATCAGGGGCCCACCTCACCCCTCCACTTT
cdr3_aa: CASSLNQGPTSPLHF

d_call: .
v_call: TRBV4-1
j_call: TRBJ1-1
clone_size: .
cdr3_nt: TGCGCCAGCAGCCAAGTGGCAGGGGCCCGAACCATGAACACTGAAGCTTTCTTT
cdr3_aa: CASSQVAGARTMNTEAFF

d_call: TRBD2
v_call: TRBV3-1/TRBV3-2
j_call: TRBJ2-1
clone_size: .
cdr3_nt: TGTGCCAGCAGCCAAGATAGGCTAGCGGGTTACAATGAGCAGTTCTTC
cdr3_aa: CASSQDRLAGYNEQFF

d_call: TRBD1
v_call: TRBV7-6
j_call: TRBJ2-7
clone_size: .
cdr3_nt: TGTGCCAGCAGCTTTCGGGACAGGGGCTACGAGCAGTACTTC
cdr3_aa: CASSFRDRGYEQYF

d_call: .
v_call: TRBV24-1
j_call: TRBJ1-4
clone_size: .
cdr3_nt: TGTGCCACCAGTGATGGGGACAAGAGACGGGAAAAACTGTTTTTT
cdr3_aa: CATSDGDKRREKLFF

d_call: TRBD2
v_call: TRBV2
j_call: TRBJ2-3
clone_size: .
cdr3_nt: TGTGCCAGCAGTGAAGCCGGTAGCGGGAGGATCGATCCCACAGATACGCAGTATTTT
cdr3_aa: CASSEAGSGRIDPTDTQYF

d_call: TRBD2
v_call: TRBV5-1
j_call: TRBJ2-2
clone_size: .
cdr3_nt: TGCGCCAGCAGCCGATTAGCGGGAGTGGACACCGGGGAGCTGTTTTTT
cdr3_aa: CASSRLAGVDTGELFF

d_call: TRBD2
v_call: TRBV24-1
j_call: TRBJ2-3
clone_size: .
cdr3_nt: TGTGCCACCAGTCAAACCGGGACTAGGGCCAGCACAGATACGCAGTATTTT
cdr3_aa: CATSQTGTRASTDTQYF

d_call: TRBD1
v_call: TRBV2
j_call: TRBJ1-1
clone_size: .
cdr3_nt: TGTGCCAGCAGTGAAGAGGGGGCGCGTGGAACTGAAGCTTTCTTT
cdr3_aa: CASSEEGARGTEAFF

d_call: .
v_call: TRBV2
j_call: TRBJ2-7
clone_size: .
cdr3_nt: TGTGCCAGCAGTGTGGTAGACGAGCAGTACTTC
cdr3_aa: CASSVVDEQYF

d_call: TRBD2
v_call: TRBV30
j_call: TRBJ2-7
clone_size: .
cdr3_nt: TGTGCCTGGGACGGACTAGCGGGAGCAGGCGAGCAGTACTTC
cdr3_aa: CAWDGLAGAGEQYF

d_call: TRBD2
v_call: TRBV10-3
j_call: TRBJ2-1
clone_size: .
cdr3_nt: TGTGCCATCAGTGAGCTGGGACTAGCGCTTTACAATGAGCAGTTCTTC
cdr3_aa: CAISELGLALYNEQFF

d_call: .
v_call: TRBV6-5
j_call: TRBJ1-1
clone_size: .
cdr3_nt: TGTGCCAGCAGTTTACAGGGATGGACTGAAGCTTTCTTT
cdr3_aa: CASSLQGWTEAFF

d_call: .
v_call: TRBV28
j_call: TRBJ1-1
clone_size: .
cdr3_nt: TGTGCCAGCAGTTTACGTGGGGCAGAGAACACTGAAGCTTTCTTT
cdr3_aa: CASSLRGAENTEAFF

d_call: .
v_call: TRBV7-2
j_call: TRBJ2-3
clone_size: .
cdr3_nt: TGTGCCAGCAGGCGGACAAGATCTAGCACAGATACGCAGTATTTT
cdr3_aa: CASRRTRSSTDTQYF

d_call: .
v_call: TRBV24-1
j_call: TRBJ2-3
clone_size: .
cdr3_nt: TGTGCCACCAGTGATTTCAATACAGGGATAGATGGCACAGATACGCAGTATTTT
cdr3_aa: CATSDFNTGIDGTDTQYF

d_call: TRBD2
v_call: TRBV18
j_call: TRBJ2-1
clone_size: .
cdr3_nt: TGTGCCAGCTCACCGAGATCGGTTAGCGGGGTAGACAATGAGCAGTTCTTC
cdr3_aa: CASSPRSVSGVDNEQFF

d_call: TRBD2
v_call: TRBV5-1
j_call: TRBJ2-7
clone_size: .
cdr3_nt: TGCGCCAGTAGAGCGGGATCGACCTACGAGCAGTACTTC
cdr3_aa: CASRAGSTYEQYF

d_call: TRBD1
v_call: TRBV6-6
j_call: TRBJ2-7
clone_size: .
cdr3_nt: TGTGCCAGCAAAACAGGGGGCTCCTACGAGCAGTACTTC
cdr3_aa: CASKTGGSYEQYF

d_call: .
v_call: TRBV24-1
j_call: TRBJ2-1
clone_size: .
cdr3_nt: TGTGCCACCAGTGACCTTTCCGGGACTCGTCATTACAATGAGCAGTTCTTC
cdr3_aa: CATSDLSGTRHYNEQFF

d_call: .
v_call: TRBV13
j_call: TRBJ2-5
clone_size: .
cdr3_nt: TGTGCCAGCAGCTTCCGGGCCGAGGCGGGGGAGACCCAGTACTTC
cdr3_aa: CASSFRAEAGETQYF

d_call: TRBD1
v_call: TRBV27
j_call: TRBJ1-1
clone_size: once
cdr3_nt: TGTGCCAGCAGTTTATTGTCGGCAGGGGGCTTATCTGAAGCTTTCTTT
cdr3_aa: CASSLLSAGGLSEAFF

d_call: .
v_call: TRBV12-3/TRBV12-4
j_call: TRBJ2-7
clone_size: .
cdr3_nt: TGTGCCAGCAGTTCGTGGGGGGCCTACGAGCAGTACTTC
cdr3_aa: CASSSWGAYEQYF

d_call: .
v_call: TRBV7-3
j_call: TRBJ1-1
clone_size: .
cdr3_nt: TGTGCCAGCAGCAGGGAGGCAGGCCTCAGCACTGAAGCTTTCTTT
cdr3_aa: CASSREAGLSTEAFF

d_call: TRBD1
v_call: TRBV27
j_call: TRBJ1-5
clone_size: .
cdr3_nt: TGTGCCAGCAGGACAGGGTTATTTCAGCCCCAGCATTTT
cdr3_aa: CASRTGLFQPQHF

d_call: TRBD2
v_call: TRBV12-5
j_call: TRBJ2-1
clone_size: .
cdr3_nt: TGTGCTAGTGGTTTGGGCGGGACTACGGATCAGTTCTTC
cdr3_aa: CASGLGGTTDQFF

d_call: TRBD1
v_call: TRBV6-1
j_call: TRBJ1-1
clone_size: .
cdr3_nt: TGTGCCAGCAGTGACAACAGGGGGGCGAGGTCTTTCTTT
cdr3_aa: CASSDNRGARSFF

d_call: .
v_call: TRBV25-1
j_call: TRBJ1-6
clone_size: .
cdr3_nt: TGTGCCAGCAGTGAATCGGGTTCCTATAATTCACCCCTCCACTTT
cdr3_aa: CASSESGSYNSPLHF

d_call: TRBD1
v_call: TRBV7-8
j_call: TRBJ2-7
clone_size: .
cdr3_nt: TGTGCCAGCAGCTGGATGCCGGGACAGGGGGCGTGGGAGCAGTACTTC
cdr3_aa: CASSWMPGQGAWEQYF

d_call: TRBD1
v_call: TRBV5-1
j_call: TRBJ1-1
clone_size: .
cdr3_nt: TGCGCCAGCAGTTTGGACAGGGGGAACGTTGAAGCTTTCTTT
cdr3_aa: CASSLDRGNVEAFF

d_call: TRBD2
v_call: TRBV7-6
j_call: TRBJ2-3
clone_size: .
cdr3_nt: TGTGCCAGCAGCTCGGACACGGGAGGTACAGATACGCAGTATTTT
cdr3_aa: CASSSDTGGTDTQYF

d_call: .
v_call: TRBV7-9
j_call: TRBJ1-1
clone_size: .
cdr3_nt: TGTGCCAGCAGCTTTATGGCAATAAGGAACACTGAAGCTTTCTTT
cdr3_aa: CASSFMAIRNTEAFF

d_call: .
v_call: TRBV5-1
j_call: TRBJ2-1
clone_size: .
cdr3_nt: TGCGCCAGCAGCTCGTTAGAAAATGAGCAGTTCTTC
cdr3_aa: CASSSLENEQFF

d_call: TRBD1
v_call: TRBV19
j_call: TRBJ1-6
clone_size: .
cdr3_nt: TGTGCCAGTAGTATAGCGGGACAGGGGGTTTCACCCCTCCACTTT
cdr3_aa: CASSIAGQGVSPLHF

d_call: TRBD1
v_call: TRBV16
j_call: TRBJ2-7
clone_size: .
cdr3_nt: TGTGCCAGCAGCCAAAAGGGACAGGTCTACGAGCAGTACTTC
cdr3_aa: CASSQKGQVYEQYF

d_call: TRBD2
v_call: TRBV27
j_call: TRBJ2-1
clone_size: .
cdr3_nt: TGTGCCAGCAAGACTAGCGGGAGCTCCTACAATGAGCAGTTCTTC
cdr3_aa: CASKTSGSSYNEQFF